This T cell receptor (beta chain) originates from a study of shared clonotypes between healthy human individuals. Whole-study findings and limits: Only blood was sampled; tissue repertoires likely differ.

Clones were sequenced by immunoSEQ multiplex PCR, and TCRdb holds only the in-frame ones, with some missing. The data hold about 1 million clones, with approximately 80% observed a single time. Healthy and HIV-negative, the adult donors had no recent acute infections or vaccinations. A CD45RA+ naive subset and a CD45RA-negative memory subset were split from CD4+ cells. This clone was picked up a small number of times. Its antigen remains unknown. This receptor was taken from a man in his late teens or twenties in good health. Some clones in this sample may be carry-over from other donors' samples. The sequencing sample was made of memory CD4+ T cells from PBMCs. The subset denotes: CD45RA-negative fraction.

The CDR3: CASSLGADFTRELFF. The CDR3 nucleotides read TGTGCCAGCAGCTTAGGGGCCGACTTTACAAGGGAGCTGTTTTTT. This rearrangement joins TRBV7-9 to TRBJ2-2; D is uncertain. The V end lost 1 base, the J end lost 9 bases, and 15 bases lay between the germline ends. The CDR3 is made up of 15 amino acids. Germline V gives CDR1 SEHNR, CDR2 FQNEAQ (reference sequence).